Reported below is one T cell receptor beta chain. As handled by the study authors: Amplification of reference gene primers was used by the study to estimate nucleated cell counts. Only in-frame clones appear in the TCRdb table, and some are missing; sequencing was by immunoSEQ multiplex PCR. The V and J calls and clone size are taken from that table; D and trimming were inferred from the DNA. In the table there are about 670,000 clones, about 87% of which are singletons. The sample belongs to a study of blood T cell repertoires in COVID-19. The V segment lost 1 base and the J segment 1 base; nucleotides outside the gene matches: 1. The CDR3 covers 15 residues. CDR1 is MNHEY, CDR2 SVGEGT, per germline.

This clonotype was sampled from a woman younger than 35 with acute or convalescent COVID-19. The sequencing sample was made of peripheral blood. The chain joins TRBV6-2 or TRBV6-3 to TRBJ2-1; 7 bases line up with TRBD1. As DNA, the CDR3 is TGTGCCAGCAGTTACTACAGGGGTTCCTACAATGAGCAGTTCTTC. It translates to CASSYYRGSYNEQFF.